The clone carrying this T cell receptor beta chain has just a few counts. Its specificity is not known. This specimen comes from a study of CD8 T cells in ankylosing spondylitis. Researchers built TCR beta libraries using quantitative 5'-RACE with molecular barcodes. TCRdb reprocessed the 5' RACE reads via MiXCR and lists one record per CDR3 protein. This sample has about 800,000 distinct CDR3 sequences, with about 10% found just once. The trim removed 7 bases at V and 1 base at J, leaving 6 bases unmatched. Per germline, CDR1 MNHNS and CDR2 SASEGT. There are 14 residues in the CDR3. General study findings and limits: Disease-linked clones were CD8+ and relatively rare in peripheral blood. Roughly eight highly homologous variants made up a TCR beta motif that seemed to typify ankylosing spondylitis blood. Several of the motif variants were reported before in synovial fluid and blood from reactive arthritis. As reported, disease-linked clones showed significant enrichment in matched ankylosing spondylitis synovial fluid.

The sample consisted of blood, either unsorted or a sorted T cell fraction (not recorded which). The sequence was obtained from a male donor with ankylosing spondylitis. This chain uses TRBV6-1 with TRBJ2-7; 8 nucleotides agree with TRBD2. The CDR3 loop reads CASTPAGGSYEQYF. As DNA, the CDR3 is TGTGCCAGCACTCCGGCGGGAGGATCCTACGAGCAGTACTTC.